This T cell receptor (beta chain) was found in a study of blood T cell repertoires in COVID-19. Study-level information: In each case, the material was cDNA or gDNA derived from T cells, B-cell-depleted T cells, or PBMCs.

Assay: immunoSEQ multiplex PCR; the TCRdb copy retains only in-frame clones and omits some. The sample includes hundreds of thousands of clones, 88% of them seen just once. The CDR3 is 11 amino acids. The chain couples TRBV21-1 to TRBJ1-1. TRBV21-1 is shown as a pseudogene. The sequence was obtained from a woman aged 55-70 years in a cohort exposed to, infected with or recovered from COVID-19 (not recorded which). The source material was PBMCs or T cells enriched from blood (not recorded which). This CDR3 is CASGRSTEAFF. The DNA of the CDR3 is TGTGCCAGCGGTAGAAGCACTGAAGCTTTCTTT.